These T cell receptor beta chains were read from a single sample in a study of metastatic and nonmetastatic thyroid tumors. TCRdb called clones again from the PCR reads with MiXCR. Counted here are nearly 25,000 clones, 20% to 30% occurring once; the ten biggest clones make up about 16%. The sample taken for sequencing was blood. The receptors here all came from a male donor with papillary thyroid cancer or a benign thyroid nodule (not recorded which). Some clones in this sample may be carry-over from other donors' samples. Each CDR3 is given with its conserved first and last residue. Each record gives: J gene, clone size, D gene, V gene, CDR3 DNA, CDR3 protein. A D gene is named only where the DNA matches it firmly. Only some rows state a clone size, as once, few, many or a class for expanded clones.

TRBJ1-1 once NA TRBV12-3/TRBV12-4 TGTGCCAGCACCGTCCGTGACATTGTTCCTGAAGCTTTCTTT CASTVRDIVPEAFF
TRBJ1-2 many TRBD1 TRBV25-1 TGTGCCAGCAGTGAGCAGGGGGCCAGAGGCTACACCTTC CASSEQGARGYTF
TRBJ1-6 NA TRBD1 TRBV20-1 TGCATTGCAAGCGACAGGGAGGGAAATTCACCGCTCCACTTT CIASDREGNSPLHF
TRBJ2-1 many TRBD1 TRBV5-4 TGTGCCAGCAGCTCATCCGGGACAGGGGGGGTTAATGAGCAGTTCTTC CASSSSGTGGVNEQFF
TRBJ1-6 many TRBD1 TRBV7-3 TGTGCCAGCAGCTGGAGACAGGGTGGGGCCCTCCACTTT CASSWRQGGALHF
TRBJ1-4 medium-sized NA TRBV5-1 TGCGCCAGCAGTCCGGGCTTCTTCATTGCAACTAATGAAAAACTGTTTTTT CASSPGFFIATNEKLFF
TRBJ2-7 NA NA TRBV6-1 TGTGCCAGCAGTGACGCGTCCGGGACAACTAGCGAGCAGTACTTC CASSDASGTTSEQYF
TRBJ1-3 many NA TRBV11-2 TGTGCCAGCAGCTTTGGAGGGGGGGCGGGAAACACCATATATTTT CASSFGGGAGNTIYF
TRBJ2-7 medium-sized NA TRBV11-3 TGTGCCAGCAGCTTAGTCCACAGCACCTACGAGCAGTACTTC CASSLVHSTYEQYF
TRBJ2-7 NA NA TRBV20-1 TGCAGTGCAGCGGTCAGTTCCGAGCAGTACTTC CSAAVSSEQYF
TRBJ2-1 few NA TRBV19 TGTGTCAGTAGACTCGTTGCTGAGCAGTTCTTC CVSRLVAEQFF
TRBJ1-2 once NA TRBV20-1 TGCAGTGCTAGAGTAGGGATTCGTGCGGCCTACTATGGCTACACCTTC CSARVGIRAAYYGYTF
TRBJ2-7 few TRBD1 TRBV6-1 TGTGCCAGCTGGGGACAGTCTTCCTACGAGCAGTACTTC CASWGQSSYEQYF
TRBJ2-3 many TRBD2 TRBV7-9 TGTGCCAGCAGCTTGCTAGCGGGGTCCACAGATACGCAGTATTTT CASSLLAGSTDTQYF
TRBJ1-2 medium-sized NA TRBV6-5 TGTGCCAGCAGTTACTCGGGCCAGGGTATGAGCTACACCTTC CASSYSGQGMSYTF
TRBJ2-7 many NA TRBV5-6 TGTGCCAGCAGCTTAGGTTCAAGATCCTACGAGCAGTACTTC CASSLGSRSYEQYF
TRBJ2-1 many TRBD2 TRBV9 TGTGCCAGCAGCGTGAGGTCTAGCGGGAGCTTGGTGGGGAATGAGCAGTTCTTC CASSVRSSGSLVGNEQFF
TRBJ1-5 many TRBD1 TRBV18 TGTGCCAGCTCACCAGGACAGGGTGTCAATCAGCCCCAGCATTTT CASSPGQGVNQPQHF
TRBJ2-6 many NA TRBV3-1 TGTGCCAGCAGCCAAGATGGAGGCTCTGGGGCCAACGTCCTGACTTTC CASSQDGGSGANVLTF
TRBJ2-1 many NA TRBV19 TGTGCCAGTAGGCACACGGGGACCGAGGGAAAAGAGTTCTTC CASRHTGTEGKEFF
TRBJ2-3 NA NA TRBV6-1 TGTGCCAGTCGAGGACTATTTCGAACAGGTGCGCAGTATTTT CASRGLFRTGAQYF
TRBJ1-5 NA NA TRBV28 TGTGCCACCCTCCGGGGTGTTATACCCAATCAGCCCCAGCATTTT CATLRGVIPNQPQHF
TRBJ2-1 many TRBD2 TRBV19 TGTGCCAGTAGTATAGCTCAAGGAGCGGGGGTATACAATGAGCAGTTCTTC CASSIAQGAGVYNEQFF
TRBJ2-7 medium-sized NA TRBV11-2 TGTGCCAGCAGCTTAAGGGCAGAGGGAGAGCAGTACTTC CASSLRAEGEQYF
TRBJ2-4 many NA TRBV5-1 TGCGCCAGCAACGACGCGCAGAAAAACATTCAGTACTTC CASNDAQKNIQYF
TRBJ2-3 many TRBD2 TRBV27 TGTGCCAGCAGTTTAGAGGGACTAGCGGGAGGGGGCACAGATACGCAGTATTTT CASSLEGLAGGGTDTQYF
TRBJ2-7 NA NA TRBV28 TGTGCCAGCAGTTTGAGCGTACAGTTCGGCTTC CASSLSVQFGF
TRBJ2-7 many NA TRBV5-4 TGTGCCAGCAGCTCAGGGCCGGACAGCTCCTACGAGCAGTACTTC CASSSGPDSSYEQYF